This record concerns one TCR beta chain sequence. Study processing details: Amplification with reference gene primers provided the estimates of nucleated cell counts. Data came from immunoSEQ multiplex PCR; TCRdb stores just in-frame clones and leaves some out. V and J calls and clone size are as listed in that table; D and trimming were resolved from the DNA. The data hold 300,000 or so clones, with roughly 84% observed a single time. The data stem from a study of blood T cell repertoires in COVID-19. In the study overall: Acute and convalescent COVID-19 specimens originated in the United States, Italy and Spain. Sources were T cells, B-cell-depleted T cells, or PBMCs; the material itself was cDNA or gDNA.

The study counted Cohort 3 donors as recovered given two negative PCRs, clearance, or symptom resolution. The germline V gene has CDR1 LNHNV and CDR2 YYDKDF (reference sequence). CDR3 length: 15 amino acids. Trimming took off 3 bases at V and 0 bases at J, with 9 bases between the two ends. The sequence came from a woman aged 30 to 39 who had recovered from COVID-19. Sequencing input: PBMCs or T cells enriched from blood (not recorded which). The chain links TRBV15 to TRBJ1-5, with D possibly matching TRBD1 (6 bases). CDR3 in amino acids: CATSSVQGSNQPQHF. The DNA of the CDR3 is TGTGCCACCAGCAGTGTACAGGGTAGCAATCAGCCCCAGCATTTT.